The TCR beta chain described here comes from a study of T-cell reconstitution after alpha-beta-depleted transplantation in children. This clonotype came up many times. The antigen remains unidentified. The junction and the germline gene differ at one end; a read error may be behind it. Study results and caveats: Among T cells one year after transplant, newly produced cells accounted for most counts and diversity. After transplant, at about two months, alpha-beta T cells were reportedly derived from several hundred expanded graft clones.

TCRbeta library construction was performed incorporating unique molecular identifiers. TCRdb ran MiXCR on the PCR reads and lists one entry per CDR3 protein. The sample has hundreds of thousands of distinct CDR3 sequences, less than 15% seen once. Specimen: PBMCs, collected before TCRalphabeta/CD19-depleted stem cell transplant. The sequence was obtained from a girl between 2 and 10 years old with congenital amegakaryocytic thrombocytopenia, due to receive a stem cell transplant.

The DNA of the CDR3 is TGTGCCAGTAGCCTCGGAGGGAAAAACATTCAGTACTTC. It encodes CASSLGGKNIQYF. The chain joins TRBV3-1 to TRBJ2-4, with a possible D match to TRBD2 (6 bases). Germline V gives CDR1 LGHDT, CDR2 YNNKEL (reference sequence). This CDR3 contains 13 residues.